A single sample gave rise to the 13 T cell receptor beta chains below, sequenced in a study of CXCR3-negative and CXCR3-positive naive CD8 T cells. The authors prepared UMI-labeled TRB cDNA libraries by 5' RACE. After re-calling the 5' RACE reads, TCRdb lists one entry per CDR3 protein, DNA absent. The sample data list around 45,000 distinct CDR3 sequences. The material sequenced was naive CXCR3- CD8+ T cells from blood. Stated subset: CD45RO-CCR7+CD27+CD95- naive CD8+ T cells lacking CXCR3 (TNR3-). The source is a human donor in good health. Some clones in this sample may be carry-over from other donors' samples.

The J gene is TRBJ1-2, the V gene TRBV2. The CDR3 covers 16 residues. Germline V gene sequence: CDR1 SNHLY, CDR2 FYNNEI. CDR3 region: CASSDSPLQAYYGYTF.

The rearrangement uses TRBV27 and TRBJ2-4; there is no DNA to check the TCRdb D call of TRBD2. Germline loops: CDR1 MNHEY, CDR2 SMNVEV (reference sequence). The CDR3 sequence is 15 residues long. CDR3 residues: CASSLDLGTVNIQYF.

The chain carries TRBV28 and TRBJ2-1; lacking DNA, the TRBD1 call made by TCRdb goes unchecked. This CDR3 contains 14 residues. The germline V gene encodes CDR1 MDHEN and CDR2 SYDVKM. CDR3 region: CASIRAGAGNEQFF. The whole variable domain, remainder taken from reference TRBV28 and TRBJ2-1, is DVKVTQSSRYLVKRTGEKVFLECVQDMDHENMFWYRQDPGLGLRLIYFSYDVKMKEKGDIPEGYSVSREKKERFSLILESASTNQTSMYLCASIRAGAGNEQFFGPGTRLTVL.

The chain has TRBV29-1 and TRBJ2-7; the D call of TRBD2 rests on TCRdb alone, since no DNA is present to check it. This CDR3 spans 14 amino acids. Looked up from germline, CDR1 is SQVTM and CDR2 is ANQGSEA. The CDR3 protein is CSVVWMAGSDEQYF.

The genes are TRBV12-3 or TRBV12-4 and TRBJ1-5; TCRdb gives TRBD1 as the D gene, but with no DNA this cannot be confirmed. The length of the CDR3 is 13 residues. The CDR3: CATQQGASQPQHF.

The chain uses TRBV12-3 or TRBV12-4 and TRBJ2-3; there is no DNA to check the TCRdb D call of TRBD1. The CDR3 contains 15 residues. The CDR3 protein is CASSFPQGHTDTQYF.

The chain combines TRBV20-1 with TRBJ1-1; the D call from TCRdb, TRBD1, cannot be confirmed without DNA. CDR3 length: 12 amino acids. Per the germline V gene, CDR1 is DFQATT and CDR2 is SNEGSKA (reference sequence). Here the CDR3 reads CSARVGGGGAFF.

The chain carries TRBV28 and TRBJ2-3; the D call from TCRdb, TRBD1, cannot be confirmed without DNA. Germline V CDR1 and CDR2: MDHEN, SYDVKM. The CDR3 runs 14 residues. CDR3 loop: CASNRGGNTDTQYF.

The chain is built from TRBV7-2 and TRBJ2-3; TCRdb calls TRBD2, which cannot be checked without DNA. The CDR3 runs to 16 residues. Germline CDR1 and CDR2: SGHTA and FQGNSA. CDR3 protein: CASSLGPGGGPDTQYF. Complete variable domain (other parts from reference TRBV7-2 and TRBJ2-3): GAGVSQSPSNKVTEKGKDVELRCDPISGHTALYWYRQSLGQGLEFLIYFQGNSAPDKSGLPSDRFSAERTGGSVSTLTIQRTQQEDSAVYLCASSLGPGGGPDTQYFGPGTRLTVL.

The chain couples TRBV20-1 to TRBJ1-5; the D call of TRBD1 rests on TCRdb alone, since no DNA is present to check it. CDR3 length equals 13 residues. Germline CDR1 reads DFQATT; CDR2 reads SNEGSKA (reference sequence). CDR3 region: CSTRQGESQPQHF.

This chain links TRBV12-3 or TRBV12-4 with TRBJ2-5; the D call of TRBD2 rests on TCRdb alone, since no DNA is present to check it. The CDR3 runs 15 residues. The CDR3 is CASSFGTNGSETQYF.

The chain employs TRBV10-3 and TRBJ2-7; TCRdb calls TRBD1, which cannot be checked without DNA. Germline V gene data show CDR1 as ENHRY and CDR2 as SYGVKD. The CDR3 is 14 residues long. CDR3: CAISEQGGSYEQYF.

This chain's CDR3 is CASSYSTSSGTAYEQYF. This chain uses TRBV6-5 with TRBJ2-7; absent DNA, TCRdb's TRBD2 call cannot be checked. The CDR3 loop spans 17 amino acids. Germline CDR1 is MNHEY and CDR2 is SVGAGI.